The sequence of this TCR beta chain was determined in a study of T cell responses to AZD1222 COVID-19 vaccine. Findings and caveats of the study: Among the donors, most were white British and more were female, and clonal diversity was possibly underestimated. Recipients of two AZD1222 doses showed rising Spike-specific TCR breadth and depth.

Germline loops: CDR1 LGHNA, CDR2 YSLEER. This CDR3 is built from 15 residues. V lost 3 bases to trimming and J lost 5 bases, with 11 bases between them. About this clone: Its antigen is not known.

The method was immunoSEQ multiplex PCR; TCRdb's version includes in-frame clones alone and lacks a portion of them. The sample carries about 110,000 clones, approximately 91% recorded once. The sample consisted of peripheral blood, taken on day 0 of AZD1222 vaccination. This rearrangement joins TRBV4-3 to TRBJ1-6; the D gene is possibly TRBD1 (6 bases). The receptor's source is an adult in good health. CDR3 sequence reads: CASSQGDTDNSPLHF. The CDR3 DNA reads TGCGCCAGCAGCCAGGGGGACACCGATAATTCACCCCTCCACTTT.